This T cell receptor beta chain originates from a study of blood T cell repertoires in COVID-19. The V gene's germline CDR1 is LGHNA and CDR2 YNFKEQ. The trim removed 3 bases at V and 8 bases at J, leaving 17 bases unmatched. This CDR3 region has 17 residues. The protocol was immunoSEQ multiplex PCR, while the TCRdb copy is restricted to in-frame clones and leaves out a portion. The sample has under 300,000 clones, 86% seen once. This TCR derives from a woman in her twenties or thirties with COVID-19, enrolled during active disease. The sequencing input was peripheral blood. The rearrangement uses TRBV4-2 and TRBJ1-1, with 8 bases identical to TRBD1. The CDR3 spells CASSQVTGEGRQQEAFF. CDR3 bases: TGTGCCAGCAGCCAGGTGACAGGGGAAGGGCGTCAACAAGAAGCTTTCTTT.